The rows below give T cell receptor beta chains drawn from one sample of a study of T cells after posttransplantation cyclophosphamide. Measured with immunoSEQ multiplex PCR; TCRdb has only the in-frame clones, and not every one. Among roughly 9,900 clones listed, approximately 86% were seen once. Sequenced material: CD4+ T cells sorted from PBMCs, taken after allogeneic stem cell transplant with posttransplant cyclophosphamide. The source is a male patient younger than 45 who received an allogeneic stem cell transplant from a related donor, was CMV-positive, and had acute GVHD only. Some T cells could come from the graft donor. The CDR3 runs from the conserved cysteine through the conserved F or W. A D gene is named only where the DNA matches it firmly. Some rows have no size entry. The others give once, few or many, or a class for an expanded clone.

>-|TRBJ1-6|-|TRBV15
CATSRAQVTWDSPLHF
TGTGCCACCAGCAGAGCTCAAGTGACATGGGATTCACCCCTCCACTTT
>-|TRBJ1-6|-|TRBV19
CASSTSGAPLHF
TGTGCCAGTAGTACCTCCGGAGCACCCCTCCACTTT
>-|TRBJ2-1|TRBD2|TRBV7-6
CASSNSGGSYNEQFF
TGTGCCAGCAGCAACAGCGGGGGCTCCTACAATGAGCAGTTCTTC
>few|TRBJ2-2|-|TRBV4-3
CASSQDPFTGELFF
TGCGCCAGCAGCCAAGACCCCTTCACCGGGGAGCTGTTTTTT
>-|TRBJ2-7|TRBD1|TRBV7-2
CASTLTRGQGKQYF
TGTGCCAGCACCCTCACGAGGGGACAGGGGAAGCAGTACTTC
>-|TRBJ2-1|-|TRBV21-1
CARRDSPRAFF
TGTGCCAGACGCGACAGCCCGAGAGCGTTCTTC
>-|TRBJ1-2|-|TRBV4-2
CASSQEPESRVGYTF
TGTGCCAGCAGCCAAGAGCCAGAAAGTCGGGTGGGCTACACCTTC
>-|TRBJ2-5|-|TRBV9
CASSPQLTQYF
TGTGCCAGCAGCCCCCAATTGACCCAGTACTTC
>-|TRBJ1-2|-|TRBV6-5
CASRMTVNYGYTF
TGTGCCAGCAGGATGACAGTCAACTATGGCTACACCTTC
>-|TRBJ1-5|-|TRBV5-5
CASSWRQIEYNQPQHF
TGTGCCAGCAGCTGGAGACAGATCGAGTATAATCAGCCCCAGCATTTT
>-|TRBJ1-1|TRBD1|TRBV2
CASRWTGGNTEAFF
TGTGCCAGCAGATGGACAGGGGGGAACACTGAAGCTTTCTTT
>-|TRBJ1-3|-|TRBV2
CASSGLRVAGNTIYF
TGTGCCAGCAGTGGCCTCAGGGTAGCTGGAAACACCATATATTTT
>-|TRBJ2-3|-|TRBV30
CAWSPGWGQITDTQYF
TGTGCCTGGAGTCCAGGGTGGGGGCAAATCACAGATACGCAGTATTTT
>-|TRBJ2-1|TRBD2|TRBV25-1
CASSEQRGRTGGQFF
TGTGCCAGCAGTGAGCAGCGGGGGAGAACGGGCGGGCAGTTCTTC